The 10 T cell receptor beta chains given below trace back to one sample, sequenced in a study of shared clonotypes between healthy human individuals (TCRdb year 2020). Library preparation employed the immunoSEQ multiplex PCR assay. TCRdb carries this immuneACCESS record with in-frame sequences only. Its versions omit some clonotypes, under half of them owing to an unresolved V gene in the studies checked, with the rest unexplained. The sample table records about 1.1 million clones; 75% to 85% of these occur just once. The ten largest account for about 0.52% of the sample. Input material: memory CD4+ T cells from PBMCs. Interpreted using the paper, the cell subset or site label stands for: CD45RA-negative fraction. The source is a man between 18 and 29 years old in good health. Some clones in this sample may be carry-over from other donors' samples.

The chain combines TRBV5-1 with TRBJ2-7; possibly TRBD1 for D (6 bases). Germline assignment: CDR1 SGHRS and CDR2 YFSETQ. There are 13 residues in the CDR3. Trimming shortened V by 5 bases and J by 3 bases, and 12 bases separated the two germline ends. CDR3 nucleotide sequence: TGCGCCAGCAGTTTTCAACAGGGCTACGAGCAGTACTTC. Its translation: CASSFQQGYEQYF.

On this clone itself: This sample includes further DNA sequences coding for the same CDR3. This chain connects TRBV7-3 to TRBJ2-2; the D is unclear. Trimming removed 5 bases from V and 1 base from J, with 8 bases in between. CDR1 is SGHTA, CDR2 FQGTGA, per germline. This CDR3 contains 14 residues. The CDR3 loop is CASSPPGNTGELFF. In DNA, the CDR3 is TGTGCCAGCAGCCCCCCAGGGAACACCGGGGAGCTGTTTTTT.

Points on this clone: Only one base separates this from a far larger clonotype, so it likely reflects a read error. The chain links TRBV5-6 to TRBJ2-2; D possibly matches TRBD1 or TRBD2 (5 bases each). CDR3 size: 14 residues. CDR1 is SGHDT, CDR2 YYEEEE, per germline. In DNA form, the CDR3 reads TGTGCCAGCAGCCGACAGAGGACCACCGGGGAGATGTTTTTT. Its protein is CASSRQRTTGEMFF.

This chain connects TRBV5-1 to TRBJ2-4; 10 positions agree with TRBD1. The ends lost 4 bases at V and 6 bases at J; junction bases unmatched: 4. This CDR3 contains 14 residues. Germline CDR1 and CDR2: SGHRS and YFSETQ. Here the CDR3 reads CASSAGDRGNIQYF. As DNA, the CDR3 is TGCGCCAGCAGCGCCGGGGACAGGGGAAACATTCAGTACTTC.

The CDR3 DNA sequence: TGTGCCAGCAGGTACTACAGGGCCGGGGAGACCCAGTACTTC. Amino acids: CASRYYRAGETQYF. The J gene is TRBJ2-5, the V gene TRBV6-1, with D tentatively TRBD1 (6 bases). The V gene's germline CDR1 is MNHNS and CDR2 SASEGT. Trimming cost V 6 bases and J 5 bases, with 16 bases left between them. The CDR3 extends over 14 amino acids.

The sample holds one count of this clone. The chain is built from TRBV19 and TRBJ1-5, with D possibly being TRBD1 (6 bases). V was pared by 4 bases and J by 7 bases, with 14 bases between. This CDR3 spans 14 amino acids. Germline V gene sequence: CDR1 LNHDA, CDR2 SQIVND (reference sequence). The chain's CDR3 is CASSNQGLRQPQHF. CDR3 DNA: TGTGCCAGTAGTAATCAGGGGTTAAGGCAGCCCCAGCATTTT.

The V call is TRBV19, the J call TRBJ2-4; D is ambiguous. The CDR3 length is 14 residues. Germline V CDR1 and CDR2: LNHDA, SQIVND (reference sequence). Trimming took 7 bases from V and 4 from J, leaving 14 bases between them. DNA for the CDR3: TGTGCCAGTAAAGGGCTCAGAGATAAAAACATTCAGTACTTC. As protein: CASKGLRDKNIQYF.

The genes are TRBV7-2 and TRBJ2-1, with TRBD2 as a possible D gene (6 bases). Trimming took 8 bases from V and 0 from J, leaving 20 bases between them. Looked up from germline, CDR1 is SGHTA and CDR2 is FQGNSA. The CDR3 has 17 residues. The CDR3 here is CASQRRGAKSSYNEQFF. CDR3 DNA sequence: TGTGCCAGCCAACGGCGGGGAGCCAAAAGCTCCTACAATGAGCAGTTCTTC.

This chain connects TRBV6-4 to TRBJ2-7; 10 bases fit TRBD2. Germline assignment: CDR1 MRHNA and CDR2 SNTAGT. This CDR3 comprises 15 residues. Trimming at V came to 6 bases and at J to 2 bases, leaving 7 bases not matched to a gene. As DNA, the CDR3 is TGTGCCAGCAGACCCACTAGCGGGAATACCTACGAGCAGTACTTC. Amino acid sequence: CASRPTSGNTYEQYF.

The gene calls are TRBV7-2 and TRBJ2-6; D call uncertain. With 1 base removed from V and 1 base from J, the gap between germline ends came to 2 bases. CDR3 length equals 14 residues. Germline lookup yields CDR1 SGHTA and CDR2 FQGNSA. Written as DNA, the CDR3 is TGTGCCAGCAGCTTAGATTCTGGGGCCAACGTCCTGACTTTC. Protein sequence: CASSLDSGANVLTF.